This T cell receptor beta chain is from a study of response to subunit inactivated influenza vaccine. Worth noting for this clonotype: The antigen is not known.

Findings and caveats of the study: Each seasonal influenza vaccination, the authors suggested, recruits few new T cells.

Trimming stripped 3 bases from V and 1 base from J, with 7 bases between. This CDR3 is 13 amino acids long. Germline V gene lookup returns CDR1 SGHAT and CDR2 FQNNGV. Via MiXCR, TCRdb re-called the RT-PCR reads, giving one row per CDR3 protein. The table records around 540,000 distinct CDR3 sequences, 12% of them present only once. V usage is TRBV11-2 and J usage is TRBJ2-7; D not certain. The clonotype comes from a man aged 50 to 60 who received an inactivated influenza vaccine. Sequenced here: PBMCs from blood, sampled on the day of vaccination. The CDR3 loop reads CASSLLQSYEQYF. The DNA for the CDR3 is TGTGCCAGCAGCTTGCTCCAGTCCTACGAGCAGTACTTC.